This TCR beta chain was sequenced for a study of blood T cell repertoires in COVID-19 (TCRdb year 2020). General notes on the study: The collaborator samples originated in the United States, Italy and Spain and spanned the acute and convalescent phases of COVID-19. Deeply sampled blood TCRbeta repertoires from subjects exposed to, actively infected with, or recovered from COVID-19 were included in the dataset. The prospective study material was composed of cDNA or gDNA derived from T cells, B-cell-depleted T cells, or PBMCs. A freely available public database, intended as a resource for researchers studying the immune response to SARS-CoV-2, is where the repertoires were released. Where available, HLA class I and class II types were obtained from metadata supplied by the sample provider rather than from assay-based typing. Samples came from the ongoing ImmuneRACE study (first 160 participants) plus 1,254 subjects from 6 global collaborators. A de-identified subject ID, COVID-19 status, age in years and sex were almost always included in the sample metadata.

The immunoSEQ Assay, a bias-controlled multiplex PCR, was used to amplify TCRbeta CDR3 regions from genomic DNA. As for the original processing: The number of nucleated cells in each sample was estimated from the amplification of reference gene primers within the assay. To quantify the absolute abundance of each unique TCRbeta CDR3 rearrangement, sequence reads were collapsed and filtered. Productive Simpson clonality was computed per sample as the square root of Simpson's diversity index over productive rearrangements. TCRdb took this table from immuneACCESS and kept in-frame rearrangements with V and J called. Such tables lack part of the clones; where checked against another copy, unresolved V genes explain under half of the gap, and the rest is unexplained. The V and J calls and clone size are taken from that table; D and trimming were inferred from the DNA. This sample comprises about 220,000 clones, approximately 83% of them detected only once. Under 3.5% of the sample lies in the top ten.

The CDR3 runs 15 amino acids, cysteine and phenylalanine included. The read is trimmed to its CDR3 DNA, 45 bases read in frame from base 1. V is pruned by 7 bases and J by 4 bases, leaving 6 bases of the junction without a gene match. CDR1 and CDR2 are read off the germline V gene (reference sequence) as LGHDT and YNNKEL. Broader findings and caveats from the paper: How much clinical and demographic metadata was included differed by source and by participant, and the metadata was provided uncurated.

Enrolling through a virtual design, the prospective study's participants ranged in age from roughly 18 to 89 years and lived across 24 United States geographic areas. In the prospective study, cohorts were assigned on the basis of participant-reported clinical history obtained from a screening survey and a study questionnaire. ImmuneRACE Cohort 3 recovered participants were defined by two consecutive negative NP/OP PCR tests, healthcare professional clearance, or symptom resolution. Mobile phlebotomists in the prospective study collected whole blood, serum and a nasopharyngeal or oropharyngeal swab from every participant. Additional blood draws and questionnaires over a roughly two-month period could optionally be provided by prospective study participants. Before DNA extraction, blood samples from the prospective study were shipped at room temperature or frozen. As concerns this clone: There is no known antigen for this receptor. No per-base quality is available; no much larger clone lies one base away.

This receptor chain uses TRBV3-1 (or the pseudogene TRBV3-2) and TRBJ2-2; 10 middle bases align to TRBD1. The receptor comes from a woman in her sixties or seventies who had recovered from COVID-19. Sequencing was done on a sample of PBMCs or T cells enriched from blood (not recorded which). The CDR3 here reads CASTLDRGGTGELFF. The DNA sequence follows: TGTGCCAGCACCCTGGACAGGGGGGGCACCGGGGAGCTGTTTTTT.